Only a few counts were recorded for the clone carrying this T cell receptor (beta chain). The sample is drawn from a study of T-cell reconstitution after alpha-beta-depleted transplantation in children. Library preparation (for TCRbeta) was performed with unique molecular identifiers. Each CDR3 protein gets one entry after TCRdb re-called the PCR reads with MiXCR. The data show around 100,000 distinct CDR3 sequences, 6% to 9% seen once. Germline CDR1 SGHAT, CDR2 FQNNGV. The trim removed 5 bases at V and 5 bases at J, leaving 10 bases unmatched. CDR3 size: 18 residues. This sequence was found in a boy younger than 10 with acute lymphoblastic leukemia, due to receive a stem cell transplant. The sequencing here drew on PBMCs, taken before TCRalphabeta/CD19-depleted stem cell transplant. The V and J genes are TRBV11-2 and TRBJ2-4, with 15 bases lining up with TRBD2. The CDR3 DNA sequence: TGTGCCAGCAGCCGTCGGACTAGCGGGGGGGCGGTGGAAAACATTCAGTACTTC. Its translation is CASSRRTSGGAVENIQYF.